A selection of T cell receptor beta chains follows, all from one sample in a study of beta chain features in type 1 diabetes. TCRdb's table, derived via immunoSEQ multiplex PCR, lists solely in-frame clones and lacks some. The repertoire includes around 140,000 clones, about 9.1% of them detected once, and 0.5% to 0.65% sits in the top ten. The specimen sequenced was central memory CD4+ T cells from blood. The receptors come from a middle-aged woman in good health. Each CDR3 is given with its conserved first and last residue. D genes are given only for firm matches. Expanded clones are given a class, and other clones once, few, many or no size at all.

TRBV7-7	few	TRBJ2-5	-	TGTGCTAGCAGCTTAGCGATGCTAGGGGATGGGACCCAGTACTTC	CASSLAMLGDGTQYF
TRBV5-6	many	TRBJ1-2	-	TGTGCCAGCAGCTACCGGGGGGCGCGGGACTATGGCTACACCTTC	CASSYRGARDYGYTF
TRBV19	few	TRBJ1-2	-	TGTGCCAGTAGTGGGAGTTGGGCCAAGGGATATGGCTACACCTTC	CASSGSWAKGYGYTF
TRBV10-3	-	TRBJ1-5	TRBD1	TGTGCCATCAGTGTGGGACAGGGGCTCTCGCCCCAGCATTTT	CAISVGQGLSPQHF
TRBV29-1	few	TRBJ2-1	TRBD1	TGCAGCGTTGGGGGGGCAGGGGGCTTTGGTAATGAGCAGTTCTTC	CSVGGAGGFGNEQFF
TRBV7-2	-	TRBJ1-1	-	TGTGCCAGCAGCTTCCCACAGGGCCAAGCTTTCTTT	CASSFPQGQAFF
TRBV5-1	-	TRBJ1-1	-	TGCGCCAGCAGCTTGGACGGCCAGGGTGCGTCTGAAGCTTTCTTT	CASSLDGQGASEAFF
TRBV11-2	-	TRBJ2-6	-	TGTGCCAGCAGCTTAGGCCGGGGAGCAGCTGGGGCCAACGTCCTGACTTTC	CASSLGRGAAGANVLTF
TRBV27	few	TRBJ1-1	TRBD1	TGTGCCAGCAGGAGGGACAGGCCCAACACTGAAGCTTTCTTT	CASRRDRPNTEAFF
TRBV19	many	TRBJ1-5	-	TGTGCCAGTAGAGTTTGGAACAGCTACAATCAGCCCCAGCATTTT	CASRVWNSYNQPQHF
TRBV19	few	TRBJ1-1	-	TGTGCCAGTAGTATCTTTTCTTCTGTTTTCTTT	CASSIFSSVFF
TRBV7-2	few	TRBJ2-7	TRBD1	TGTGCCAGCAGCAAGCGTGGAGGACAGGCCTACGAGCAGTACTTC	CASSKRGGQAYEQYF
TRBV11-2	few	TRBJ2-7	TRBD1	TGTGCCAGCAGCCCCGCCGGGACAGGGAGCTACGAGCAGTACTTC	CASSPAGTGSYEQYF
TRBV7-9	few	TRBJ2-3	TRBD2	TGTGCCAGCAGTCCTCGCGGGGGAGTAGGCACAGATACGCAGTATTTT	CASSPRGGVGTDTQYF
TRBV18	few	TRBJ2-7	TRBD1	TGTGCCAGCTCACCGCGGACAGGGGGAAGCTCCTACGAGCAGTACTTC	CASSPRTGGSSYEQYF
TRBV15	few	TRBJ2-7	-	TGTGCCACCAGCCCCCGCGGGCAGACCTCCTACGAGCAGTACTTC	CATSPRGQTSYEQYF
TRBV6-6	-	TRBJ2-7	TRBD1	TGTGCCAGCATCCGGGACAGATCCTACGAGCAGTACTTC	CASIRDRSYEQYF
TRBV6-7	-	TRBJ2-5	-	TGTGCCAGCAGTTACTCTCCGGAGTTGTGGGAGACCCAGTACTTC	CASSYSPELWETQYF
TRBV20-1	-	TRBJ2-7	-	TGCAGTGCCCGGGACTTCCGGGAGCAGTACTTC	CSARDFREQYF
TRBV7-8	-	TRBJ2-1	-	TGTGCCAGCAGCTACACAATGGATGAGCAGTTCTTC	CASSYTMDEQFF
TRBV7-2	once	TRBJ2-5	TRBD1	TGTGCCAGCAGCGCTGCCGGGACAGTAGGCCAAGAGACCCAGTACTTC	CASSAAGTVGQETQYF
TRBV7-9	few	TRBJ2-5	-	TGTGCCAGCAGCTCCGGGGGGACCCAGTACTTC	CASSSGGTQYF
TRBV27	few	TRBJ2-5	TRBD2	TGTGCCAGCAGTACCGGGACTAGCGGGGGGGCCTTGGAGACCCAGTACTTC	CASSTGTSGGALETQYF
TRBV29-1	-	TRBJ1-4	-	TGCAGCGTTGGACACTTAAATGAAAAACTGTTTTTT	CSVGHLNEKLFF
TRBV5-6	few	TRBJ1-2	-	TGTGCCAGCAGCTTGTTTCCAGTTTTTAACTATGGCTACACCTTC	CASSLFPVFNYGYTF
TRBV5-1	few	TRBJ2-7	TRBD1	TGCGCCAGCAGCCTGACTGGACAGGGAGCCAACGAGCAGTACTTC	CASSLTGQGANEQYF
TRBV7-9	-	TRBJ1-4	TRBD1	TGTGCCAGCAGCCGCCCCGGACAGGGCCCAGCTAATGAAAAACTGTTTTTT	CASSRPGQGPANEKLFF
TRBV4-3	many	TRBJ1-4	-	TGCGCCAGCAGCCAGGACCAAGGGAGGAAACTGTTTTTT	CASSQDQGRKLFF
TRBV2	-	TRBJ1-5	-	TGTGCCAGCAGTGAAGGAGGGTTGAGCAATCAGCCCCAGCATTTT	CASSEGGLSNQPQHF
TRBV4-2	-	TRBJ1-2	TRBD1	TGTGCCAGCAGCCAAGCCCAGGGGGAGATCTATGGCTACACCTTC	CASSQAQGEIYGYTF
TRBV7-9	few	TRBJ2-7	TRBD2	TGTGCCAGCAGCTTGCTAGCGGGGGGGAACACCGAGCAGTACTTC	CASSLLAGGNTEQYF
TRBV9	-	TRBJ2-2	TRBD2	TGTGCCAGCAGCCGGACTAGCGGGGCCGGCACCGGGGAGCTGTTTTTT	CASSRTSGAGTGELFF